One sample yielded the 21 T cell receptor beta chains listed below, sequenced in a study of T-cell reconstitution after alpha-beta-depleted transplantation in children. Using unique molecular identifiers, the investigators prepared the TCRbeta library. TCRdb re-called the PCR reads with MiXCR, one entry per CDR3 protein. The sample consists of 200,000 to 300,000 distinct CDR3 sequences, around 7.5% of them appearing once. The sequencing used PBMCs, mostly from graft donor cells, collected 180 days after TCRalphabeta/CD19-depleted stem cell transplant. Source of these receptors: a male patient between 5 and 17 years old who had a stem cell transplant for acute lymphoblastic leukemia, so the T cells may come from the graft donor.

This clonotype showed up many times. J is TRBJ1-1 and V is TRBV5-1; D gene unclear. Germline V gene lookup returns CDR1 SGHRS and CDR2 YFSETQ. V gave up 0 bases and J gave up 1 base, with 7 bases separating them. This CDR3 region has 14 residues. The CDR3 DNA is TGCGCCAGCAGCTTGGGTGTCAGGAACACTGAAGCTTTCTTT. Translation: CASSLGVRNTEAFF.

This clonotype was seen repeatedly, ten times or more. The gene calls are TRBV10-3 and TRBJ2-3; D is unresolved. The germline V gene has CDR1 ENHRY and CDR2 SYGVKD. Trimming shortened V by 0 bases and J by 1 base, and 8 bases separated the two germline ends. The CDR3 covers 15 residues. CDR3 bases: TGTGCCATCAGTGAGTCCCGGCCCCGCACAGATACGCAGTATTTT. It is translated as CAISESRPRTDTQYF.

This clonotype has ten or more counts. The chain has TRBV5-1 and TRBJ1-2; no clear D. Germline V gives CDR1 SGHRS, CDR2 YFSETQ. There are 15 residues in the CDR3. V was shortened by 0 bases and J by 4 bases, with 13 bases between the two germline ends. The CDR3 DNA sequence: TGCGCCAGCAGCTTGGCCGTCGTAGCCCCCTATGGCTACACCTTC. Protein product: CASSLAVVAPYGYTF.

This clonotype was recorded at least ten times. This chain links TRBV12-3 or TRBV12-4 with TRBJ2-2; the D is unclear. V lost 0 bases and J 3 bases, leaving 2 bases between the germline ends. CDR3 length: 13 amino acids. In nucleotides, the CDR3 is TGTGCCAGCAGTTTAGCGTACACCGGGGAGCTGTTTTTT. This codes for CASSLAYTGELFF.

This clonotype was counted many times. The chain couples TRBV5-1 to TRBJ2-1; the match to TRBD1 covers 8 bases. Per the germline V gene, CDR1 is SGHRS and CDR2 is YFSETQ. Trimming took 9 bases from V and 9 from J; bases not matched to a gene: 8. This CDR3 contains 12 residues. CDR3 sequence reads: CATSTGDTEQFF. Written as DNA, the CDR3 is TGCGCCACCTCGACAGGGGACACTGAGCAGTTCTTC.

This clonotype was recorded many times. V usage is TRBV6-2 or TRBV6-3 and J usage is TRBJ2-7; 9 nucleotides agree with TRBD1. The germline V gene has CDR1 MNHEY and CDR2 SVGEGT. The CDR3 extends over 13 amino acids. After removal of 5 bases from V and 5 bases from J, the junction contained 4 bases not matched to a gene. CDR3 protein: CASSPGQGNEQYF. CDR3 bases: TGTGCCAGCAGTCCGGGACAGGGTAACGAGCAGTACTTC.

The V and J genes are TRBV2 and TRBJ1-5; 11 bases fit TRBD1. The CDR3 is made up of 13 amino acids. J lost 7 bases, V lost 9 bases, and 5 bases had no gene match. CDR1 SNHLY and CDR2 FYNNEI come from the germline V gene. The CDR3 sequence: CASSRDRGQPQHF. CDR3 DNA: TGTGCCAGTTCCCGGGACAGGGGGCAGCCCCAGCATTTT.

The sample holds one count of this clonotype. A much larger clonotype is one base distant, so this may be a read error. CDR3 amino acids: CASSLITEYNNQPQHF. The CDR3 coding sequence is TGTGCCAGCAGTTTAATCACAGAATATAACAATCAGCCCCAGCATTTT. The chain is built from TRBV28 and TRBJ1-5; D gene ambiguous. V shed 2 bases and J shed 3 bases, with 14 bases lying between them. This CDR3 region has 16 residues. Germline loops: CDR1 MDHEN, CDR2 SYDVKM.

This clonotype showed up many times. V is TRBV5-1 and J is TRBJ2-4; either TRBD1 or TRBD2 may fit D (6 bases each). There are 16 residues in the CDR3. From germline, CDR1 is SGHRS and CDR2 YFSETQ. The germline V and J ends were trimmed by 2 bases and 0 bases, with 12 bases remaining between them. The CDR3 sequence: CASSLQGGLAKNIQYF. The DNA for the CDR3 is TGCGCCAGCAGCTTACAGGGAGGACTAGCCAAAAACATTCAGTACTTC.

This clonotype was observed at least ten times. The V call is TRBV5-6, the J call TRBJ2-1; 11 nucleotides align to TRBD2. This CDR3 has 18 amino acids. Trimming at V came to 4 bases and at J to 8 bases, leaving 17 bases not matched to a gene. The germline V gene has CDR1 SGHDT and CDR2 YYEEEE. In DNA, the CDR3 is TGTGCCAGCAGCGTTCTCACCTATTTAGCGGGAGGGGGCGATGAGCAGTTCTTC. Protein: CASSVLTYLAGGGDEQFF.

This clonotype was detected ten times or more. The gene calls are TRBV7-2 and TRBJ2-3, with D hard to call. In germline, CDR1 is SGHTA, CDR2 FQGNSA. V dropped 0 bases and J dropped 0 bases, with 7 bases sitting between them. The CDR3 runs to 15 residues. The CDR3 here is CASSLAVRSTDTQYF. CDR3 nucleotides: TGTGCCAGCAGCTTAGCGGTCAGAAGCACAGATACGCAGTATTTT.

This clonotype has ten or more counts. CDR3 sequence: CSAGSDAGRDEQYF. CDR3 DNA sequence: TGCAGTGCTGGTTCGGACGCTGGAAGGGACGAGCAGTACTTC. The chain has TRBV20-1 and TRBJ2-7, with D uncertain. Deletions cut 5 bases from V and 5 bases from J, with 19 bases between. The germline V gene has CDR1 DFQATT and CDR2 SNEGSKA (reference sequence). The CDR3 runs 14 residues.

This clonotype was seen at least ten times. CDR3 residues: CASSFNRAYEQYF. The DNA of the CDR3 is TGTGCCAGCAGTTTCAACAGGGCCTACGAGCAGTACTTC. The chain is built from TRBV28 and TRBJ2-7, with D perhaps TRBD1 (6 bases). The CDR3 extends over 13 amino acids. Germline-derived CDR1 and CDR2 are MDHEN and SYDVKM. Between the trimmed V and J ends, which lost 3 bases and 2 bases, there was a span of 8 bases.

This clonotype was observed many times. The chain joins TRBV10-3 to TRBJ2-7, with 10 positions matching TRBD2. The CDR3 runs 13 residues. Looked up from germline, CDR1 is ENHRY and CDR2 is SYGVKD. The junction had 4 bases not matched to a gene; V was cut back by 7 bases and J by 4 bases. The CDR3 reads CAITQREGYEQYF. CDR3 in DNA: TGTGCCATCACCCAGCGGGAGGGGTACGAGCAGTACTTC.

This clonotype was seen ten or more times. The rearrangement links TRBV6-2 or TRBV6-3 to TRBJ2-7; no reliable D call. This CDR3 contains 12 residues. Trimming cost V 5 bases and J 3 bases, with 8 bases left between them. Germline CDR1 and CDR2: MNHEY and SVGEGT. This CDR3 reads CASSQSVYEQYF. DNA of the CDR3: TGTGCCAGCAGTCAGAGCGTCTACGAGCAGTACTTC.

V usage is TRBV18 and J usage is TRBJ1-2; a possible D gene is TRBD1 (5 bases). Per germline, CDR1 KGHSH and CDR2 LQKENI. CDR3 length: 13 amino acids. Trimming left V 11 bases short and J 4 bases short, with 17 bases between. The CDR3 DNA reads TGTGCCCTGCCTGCGGGGCCCCTCTATGGCTACACCTTC. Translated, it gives CALPAGPLYGYTF.

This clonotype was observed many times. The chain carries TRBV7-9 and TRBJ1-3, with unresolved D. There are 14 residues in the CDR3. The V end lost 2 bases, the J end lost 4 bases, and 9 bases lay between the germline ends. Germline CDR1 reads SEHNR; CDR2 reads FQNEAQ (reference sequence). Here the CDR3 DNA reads TGTGCCAGCAGCTTATCAGAAGCCGGAAACACCATATATTTT. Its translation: CASSLSEAGNTIYF.

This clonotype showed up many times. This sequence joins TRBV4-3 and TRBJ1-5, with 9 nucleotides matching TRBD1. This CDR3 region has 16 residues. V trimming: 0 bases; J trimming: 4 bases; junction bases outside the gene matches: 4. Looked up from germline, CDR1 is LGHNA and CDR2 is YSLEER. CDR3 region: CASSQDTGGPNQPQHF. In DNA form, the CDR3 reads TGCGCCAGCAGCCAAGATACAGGGGGCCCGAATCAGCCCCAGCATTTT.

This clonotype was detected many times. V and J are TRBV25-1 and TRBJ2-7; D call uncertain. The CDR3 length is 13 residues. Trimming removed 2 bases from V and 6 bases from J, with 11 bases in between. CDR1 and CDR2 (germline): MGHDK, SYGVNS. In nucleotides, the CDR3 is TGTGCCAGCAGTGAAGGCAGAGGTGGCGAGCAGTACTTC. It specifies CASSEGRGGEQYF.

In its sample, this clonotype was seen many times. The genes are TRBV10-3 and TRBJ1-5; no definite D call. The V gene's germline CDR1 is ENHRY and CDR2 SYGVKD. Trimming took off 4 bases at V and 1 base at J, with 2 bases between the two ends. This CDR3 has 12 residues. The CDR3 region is CAISGSNQPQHF. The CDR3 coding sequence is TGTGCCATCAGTGGAAGCAATCAGCCCCAGCATTTT.

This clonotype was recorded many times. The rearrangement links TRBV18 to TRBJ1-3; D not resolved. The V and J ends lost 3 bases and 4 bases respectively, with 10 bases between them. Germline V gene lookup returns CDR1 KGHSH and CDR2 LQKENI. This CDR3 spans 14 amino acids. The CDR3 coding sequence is TGTGCCAGCTCACCGACCGGGATCGGAAACACCATATATTTT. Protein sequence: CASSPTGIGNTIYF.